This T cell receptor beta chain appears in the sequencing data of a study of control samples from healthy donors and cancer patients. V trimming: 2 bases; J trimming: 2 bases; junction bases outside the gene matches: 5. The CDR3 is made up of 16 amino acids. The germline gives CDR1 LNHDA, CDR2 SQIVND (reference sequence). The sample holds one count of this clone. Some clones are missing from TCRdb's copy, which holds only in-frame ones; the method was immunoSEQ multiplex PCR. Of around 140,000 clones listed, about nine tenths are singletons. This clonotype was obtained from a woman between 45 and 65 years old in good health. The V call is TRBV19, the J call TRBJ2-2; 7 nucleotides align to TRBD2. Input material: blood. The CDR3 region has the DNA TGTGCCAGTAGTATAACCGGGACTACCAACACCGGGGAGCTGTTTTTT. Encoded protein: CASSITGTTNTGELFF.